The sequence of this T cell receptor beta chain was determined in a study of shared clonotypes between healthy human individuals. Study-level points and caveats: Sequencing depth was expected to influence donor clonotype sharing.

Deep was the level at which the assay was run. Approximately 210 ng DNA, 25,000 to 30,000 T cell genomes, went into each sorted-subset replicate PCR. Assay used: immunoSEQ multiplex PCR; TCRdb lists only in-frame clones, some missing. The sample lists about 2.3 million clones, about 92% occurring once. Regarding this clone: Its specificity is unknown.

The specimen was naive CD4+ T cells from PBMCs. Indicated subset: CD45RA+ positively selected. The sequence derives from a man aged 18 to 30 in good health. Some clones in this sample may be carry-over from other donors' samples.

DNA of the CDR3: TGCGCCAGCAGCCAAGTTCGGGTCAGGCTGGGGTATGGCTACACCTTC. Its protein product is CASSQVRVRLGYGYTF. The rearrangement links TRBV4-1 to TRBJ1-2; D gene ambiguous. The CDR3 totals 16 residues. Per the germline V gene, CDR1 is MGHRA and CDR2 is YSYEKL. V lost 1 base and J 5 bases, leaving 17 bases between the germline ends.